The 10 T cell receptor beta chains below all came from one sample that was sequenced in a study of T cells after yellow fever vaccination. TCRdb analysed the 5' RACE reads with MiXCR anew, one entry per CDR3 protein. The table includes a few hundred thousand distinct CDR3 sequences, 4.1% detected once. The material sequenced was PBMCs, taken 5 days after the yellow fever booster vaccination. The origin of the receptors is a man aged 18 to 29 who received the YFV17D yellow fever vaccine.

In this sample, this clonotype turned up a few times. This chain connects TRBV5-4 to TRBJ2-7, with D hard to call. V gave up 1 base and J gave up 0 bases, with 8 bases separating them. The germline V gene encodes CDR1 SGHNT and CDR2 YYREEE (reference sequence). The CDR3 is 14 residues long. The CDR3 coding sequence is TGTGCCAGCAGCTTGTTTCAAGGCTCCTACGAGCAGTACTTC. Its translation: CASSLFQGSYEQYF.

In nucleotides, the CDR3 is TGTGCCAGCACTAGCGGGGGCCCAGATACGCAGTATTTT. Residues: CASTSGGPDTQYF. The gene calls are TRBV28 and TRBJ2-3, with 10 positions matching TRBD2. This CDR3 region has 13 residues. The ends lost 7 bases at V and 4 bases at J; junction bases unmatched: 2. Germline CDR1 MDHEN, CDR2 SYDVKM.

This clonotype turned up a few times. The rearrangement joins TRBV5-1 to TRBJ1-5; D unresolved. CDR1 and CDR2 (germline): SGHRS, YFSETQ. CDR3 length: 13 residues. Trimming removed 0 bases from V and 4 bases from J, with 5 bases in between. The CDR3 sequence is CASSLEPNQPQHF. The CDR3 DNA is TGCGCCAGCAGCTTGGAGCCGAATCAGCCCCAGCATTTT.

The chain carries TRBV2 and TRBJ2-1; D might be TRBD2 (5 bases). The germline CDR1 and CDR2 sequences are SNHLY and FYNNEI. The CDR3 length is 16 residues. The ends were cut back, 4 bases at V and 1 base at J, with 14 bases in the middle. The CDR3 spells CASSGQDFPSYNEQFF. Here the CDR3 DNA reads TGTGCCAGCAGTGGTCAGGACTTCCCTTCCTACAATGAGCAGTTCTTC.

The rearrangement links TRBV7-2 to TRBJ2-1; D is possibly TRBD2 (6 bases). The CDR3 loop spans 14 amino acids. Trimming took off 1 base at V and 12 bases at J, with 16 bases between the two ends. The V gene's germline CDR1 is SGHTA and CDR2 FQGNSA. In nucleotides, the CDR3 is TGTGCCAGCAGCTTAGTGCGGGATGGTGCGTTGCAGTTCTTC. The encoded protein is CASSLVRDGALQFF.

The chain recombines TRBV20-1 with TRBJ2-2, with D maybe TRBD2 (5 bases). The germline gives CDR1 DFQATT, CDR2 SNEGSKA (reference sequence). V lost 5 bases and J 4 bases, leaving 14 bases between the germline ends. There are 14 residues in the CDR3. This CDR3 reads CSAVQPGSTGELFF. The CDR3 coding sequence is TGCAGTGCTGTCCAGCCGGGGTCCACCGGGGAGCTGTTTTTT.

This clonotype was seen a few times. The V and J genes are TRBV5-4 and TRBJ2-5, with 8 bases that match TRBD1. The V gene's germline CDR1 is SGHNT and CDR2 YYREEE (reference sequence). V shed 5 bases and J 3 bases; nucleotides not matched to a gene: 3. This CDR3 is built from 13 residues. For the CDR3, the DNA is TGTGCCAGCAGGCACAGGGGGGAAGAGACCCAGTACTTC. It encodes CASRHRGEETQYF.

There are a few counts of this clonotype. The CDR3 reads CASSLSGQGAYEQYF. CDR3 sequence (DNA): TGTGCCAGCAGCTTGAGCGGACAGGGGGCATACGAGCAGTACTTC. The V call is TRBV5-5, the J call TRBJ2-7, with 11 bases aligning to TRBD1. The junction had 4 bases not matched to a gene; V was cut back by 1 base and J by 4 bases. From germline, CDR1 is SGHKS and CDR2 YYEKEE (reference sequence). This CDR3 has 15 amino acids. The full variable domain, completed using reference TRBV5-5 and TRBJ2-7, is DAGVTQSPTHLIKTRGQQVTLRCSPISGHKSVSWYQQVLGQGPQFIFQYYEKEERGRGNFPDRFSARQFPNYSSELNVNALLLGDSALYLCASSLSGQGAYEQYFGPGTRLTVT.

The chain recombines TRBV12-3 or TRBV12-4 with TRBJ2-5, with D tentatively TRBD1 (5 bases). The CDR3 is 16 residues long. V lost 5 bases to trimming and J lost 3 bases, with 19 bases between them. In DNA form, the CDR3 reads TGTGCCAGCAGTACGCAGGGTGGCCAGTCCAAAGAGACCCAGTACTTC. Translation: CASSTQGGQSKETQYF.

In its sample, this clonotype was seen many times. DNA for the CDR3: TGTGCCAGCAGCTTAGGTATGAGAAACATTCAGTACTTC. Protein product: CASSLGMRNIQYF. V gene TRBV7-2 combines with J gene TRBJ2-4; D call uncertain. The CDR3 runs to 13 residues. Germline CDR1 SGHTA, CDR2 FQGNSA. V lost 1 base and J lost 6, with 7 bases in between.